The 18 T cell receptor beta chains in this list originate from one sample, sequenced in a study of T-cell memory formation after mild COVID-19 (dated by TCRdb to about 2021). Library prep was done by 5' RACE. The sequencer was an Illumina NovaSeq 6000. TCRdb took the public reads, trimmed them with fastp at Q25, ran MiXCR for clone calling and kept in-frame beta chains. Rows with one shared CDR3 protein collapse into an entry with the most common genes and DNA. This sample is represented by approximately 34,000 distinct CDR3 sequences; around 7.7% of them were singletons. The top ten constitute under 30% of the sample. The sequencing sample was made of PBMCs or a T cell subset sorted from them (not recorded which). The source of these receptors is a man aged 18-30 years who had mild COVID-19 (a few samples of this study predate the infection). The sample titles of this study are shuffled in the database, so cell type and time point are left out; the donor was told from shared clones.

The chain has TRBV2 and TRBJ1-6, with 12 bases lining up with TRBD1. Trimming at V came to 8 bases and at J to 12 bases, leaving 17 bases not matched to a gene. The CDR3 length is 17 residues. Germline values: CDR1 SNHLY, CDR2 FYNNEI. In DNA form, the CDR3 reads TGTGCCAGCCTTAATCCGGGACAGGGGGCCGGCCCGTTACCCCTCCACTTT. It encodes CASLNPGQGAGPLPLHF.

The table lists this clonotype with many counts. This rearrangement joins TRBV5-1 to TRBJ2-7; D uncertain. In germline, CDR1 is SGHRS, CDR2 YFSETQ. The length of the CDR3 is 13 residues. Trimming left V 1 base short and J 6 bases short, with 11 bases between. The CDR3 is CASSLLSATEQYV. CDR3 in DNA: TGCGCCAGCAGCTTGCTAAGTGCTACCGAGCAGTACGTC.

This clonotype was seen at least ten times. This chain links TRBV4-3 with TRBJ2-7; 12 nucleotides agree with TRBD1. Germline CDR1 is LGHNA and CDR2 is YSLEER. The V segment lost 4 bases and the J segment 4 bases; nucleotides outside the gene matches: 2. The CDR3 has 14 amino acids. The CDR3 region is CASSRDRGPYEQYF. The CDR3 DNA is TGCGCCAGCAGCCGGGACAGGGGGCCGTACGAGCAGTACTTC.

The chain recombines TRBV12-3 or TRBV12-4 with TRBJ2-6; D is possibly TRBD2 (6 bases). Deletions cut 8 bases from V and 1 base from J, with 18 bases between. The CDR3 sequence is 17 residues long. CDR3 protein: CASGGGVRRSGANVLTF. The CDR3 DNA is TGTGCCAGCGGCGGCGGGGTTCGGAGGTCTGGGGCCAACGTCCTGACTTTC.

The chain employs TRBV6-6 and TRBJ2-1; TRBD2 aligns across 8 bases. The CDR3 covers 19 residues. Per the germline V gene, CDR1 is MNHNY and CDR2 is SVGAGI (reference sequence). V was clipped by 0 bases and J by 8 bases; unmatched bases: 18. The CDR3 protein is CASSYSVGGAPLTNYEQFF. The DNA for the CDR3 is TGTGCCAGCAGTTACTCGGTCGGGGGGGCCCCCCTCACTAACTATGAGCAGTTCTTC.

This clonotype was observed at least ten times. The chain links TRBV10-2 to TRBJ2-7, with 9 positions matching TRBD1. Germline CDR1 is WSHSY and CDR2 is SAAADI. This CDR3 is built from 13 residues. V lost 8 bases, J lost 6 bases, and 8 bases stayed unmatched. The CDR3 region has the DNA TGCGCCAGCTCGGTTACAGGGGGCGGCGAGCAGTACGTC. Its protein product is CASSVTGGGEQYV.

This clonotype was observed many times. The chain joins TRBV20-1 to TRBJ2-7, with D tentatively TRBD1 (5 bases). The CDR3 runs 13 residues. V was clipped by 4 bases and J by 0 bases, with 10 bases between them. Germline V gives CDR1 DFQATT, CDR2 SNEGSKA (reference sequence). The CDR3 sequence: CSAKRQLSYEQYF. CDR3 nucleotide sequence: TGCAGTGCTAAAAGACAGCTCTCCTACGAGCAGTACTTC.

This clonotype was observed at least ten times. The J gene is TRBJ1-5, the V gene TRBV20-1, with D perhaps TRBD1 (5 bases). Trimming pared 5 bases from V and 0 bases from J, leaving 14 bases between. CDR1 and CDR2 from the germline V gene are DFQATT and SNEGSKA (reference sequence). The CDR3 covers 15 residues. CDR3 loop: CSAQQEPYSNQPQHF. DNA of the CDR3: TGCAGTGCTCAACAGGAGCCTTATAGCAATCAGCCCCAGCATTTT.

In its sample, this clonotype was seen a few times. The rearrangement links TRBV7-6 to TRBJ1-1, with TRBD1 identical over 11 bases. J gave up 5 bases and V 5 bases, and 7 bases lay outside the gene matches. Germline CDR1 and CDR2: SGHVS and FNYEAQ. The CDR3 is 15 amino acids. CDR3 sequence reads: CASSAIRDRGTEAFF. CDR3 nucleotides: TGTGCCAGCAGCGCGATCCGGGACAGGGGGACTGAAGCTTTCTTT.

This clonotype came up many times. J is TRBJ2-5 and V is TRBV5-6, with TRBD1 matching 7 bases. Germline V gives CDR1 SGHDT, CDR2 YYEEEE. This CDR3 spans 14 amino acids. V was clipped by 3 bases and J by 4 bases; unmatched bases: 6. As DNA, the CDR3 is TGTGCCAGCAGCTGGGCGACAGGGCGAGAGACCCAGTACTTC. Translated, it gives CASSWATGRETQYF.

The chain has TRBV6-2 or TRBV6-3 and TRBJ1-5; unclear D gene. CDR1 and CDR2 from the germline V gene are MNHEY and SVGEGT. V lost 2 bases, J lost 6 bases, and 5 bases lay in between. CDR3 length: 12 amino acids. The CDR3 sequence is CASSYPSQPQHF. CDR3 bases: TGTGCCAGCAGTTACCCGAGTCAGCCCCAGCATTTT.

This clonotype was seen a few times. This CDR3 is CASSQPDYSDTQYF. CDR3 sequence (DNA): TGTGCCAGCAGCCAGCCGGACTACTCAGATACGCAGTATTTT. V usage is TRBV4-2 and J usage is TRBJ2-3; maybe TRBD2 (6 bases). This CDR3 is 14 amino acids long. V lost 3 bases and J 4 bases, leaving 11 bases between the germline ends. In germline, CDR1 is LGHNA, CDR2 YNFKEQ.

This clonotype was picked up many times. The chain has TRBV12-3 or TRBV12-4 and TRBJ1-4; TRBD1 matches 7 bases. V shed 6 bases, J shed 8 bases, and the junction held 9 bases outside the gene matches. The CDR3 sequence is 14 residues long. CDR3: CASRDNRGGEKLFF. CDR3 sequence (DNA): TGTGCCAGCAGAGACAACAGGGGAGGCGAAAAACTGTTTTTT.

Worth noting for this clonotype: A single base separates this from a much larger clone, so it may be a read error. The rearrangement joins TRBV20-1 to TRBJ2-1; weak D call: TRBD2 (6 bases). Germline V gives CDR1 DFQATT, CDR2 SNEGSKA (reference sequence). The CDR3 totals 13 residues. The CDR3 DNA is TGCAGTGGGGCTAGACTAGGGTACAATGAGCTGTTCTTC. It encodes CSGARLGYNELFF.

This clonotype was found many times. The V and J genes are TRBV12-3 or TRBV12-4 and TRBJ2-7; D is unresolved. The ends were cut back, 2 bases at V and 7 bases at J, with 6 bases in the middle. This CDR3 is built from 11 residues. The CDR3 DNA is TGTGCCAGCAGTTTAAGGGCAGAGCAGTACTTC. Its translation: CASSLRAEQYF.

This clonotype occurred many times. Here the CDR3 DNA reads TGCGCCAGCAGCCAAGGGGACAGCCTCAATGAGCAGTTCTTC. Residues: CASSQGDSLNEQFF. V is TRBV4-1 and J is TRBJ2-1; 7 positions match TRBD1. After removal of 1 base from V and 6 bases from J, the junction contained 3 bases not matched to a gene. Germline assignment: CDR1 MGHRA and CDR2 YSYEKL. The CDR3 is 14 amino acids.

This clonotype was found many times. The genes are TRBV27 and TRBJ2-3; 7 bases map to TRBD2. The V gene end was trimmed by 6 bases and the J gene end by 8 bases; junction bases not matched to a gene: 14. There are 15 residues in the CDR3. The germline V gene has CDR1 MNHEY and CDR2 SMNVEV (reference sequence). CDR3 in amino acids: CASSPRGSGFGTQYF. CDR3 DNA: TGTGCCAGCAGCCCCCGGGGTAGCGGGTTTGGTACGCAGTATTTT.

This clonotype was seen only a few times. The CDR3 sequence is CASSGQIQETQYF. In nucleotides, the CDR3 is TGTGCCAGCAGCGGGCAGATCCAAGAGACCCAGTACTTC. V is TRBV2 and J is TRBJ2-5; no firm D call. V lost 6 bases to trimming and J lost 1 base, with 9 bases between them. The CDR3 loop spans 13 amino acids. The germline gives CDR1 SNHLY, CDR2 FYNNEI.